Sequencing of this TCR beta chain was carried out in a study of OX40 agonist ivuxolimab in advanced cancers. Overall study findings and caveats: At 0.1 to 3.0 mg/kg, CD4+ and CD8+ blood T cells expanded clonally by week 6. CD8+ T cells showed, on average, more clonal expansion than CD4+ cells.

Clones were sequenced by immunoSEQ multiplex PCR, and TCRdb holds only the in-frame ones, with some missing. The data contain approximately 91,000 clones, roughly 86% of them singletons. People who had autoimmune disease history or systemic immunosuppression were excluded. The CDR3 is made up of 14 amino acids. V shed 7 bases and J 3 bases; nucleotides not matched to a gene: 7. Germline CDR1 reads MDHEN; CDR2 reads SYDVKM. Points on this clone: Its antigen is not known.

This TCR was recovered from an adult with an advanced solid tumor such as melanoma, head and neck, liver or kidney cancer. Source: CD4+ or CD8+ T cells sorted from blood, taken in a trial of the OX40 agonist ivuxolimab. The chain recombines TRBV28 with TRBJ1-2, with 8 bases matching TRBD1. The CDR3 sequence: CASTQGAPDYGYTF. The CDR3 nucleotides read TGTGCCAGCACTCAGGGGGCGCCGGACTATGGCTACACCTTC.